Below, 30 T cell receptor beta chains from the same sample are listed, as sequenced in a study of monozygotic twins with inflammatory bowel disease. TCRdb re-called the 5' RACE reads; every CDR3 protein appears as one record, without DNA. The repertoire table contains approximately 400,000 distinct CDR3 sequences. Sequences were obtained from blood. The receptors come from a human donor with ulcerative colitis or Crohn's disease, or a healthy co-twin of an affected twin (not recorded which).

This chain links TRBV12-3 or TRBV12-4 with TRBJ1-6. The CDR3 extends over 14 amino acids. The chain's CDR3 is CASSLFGGASPLHF.

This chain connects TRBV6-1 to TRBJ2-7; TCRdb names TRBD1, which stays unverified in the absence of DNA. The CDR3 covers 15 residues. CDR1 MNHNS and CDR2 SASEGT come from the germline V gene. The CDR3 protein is CASSASGLGSYEQYF.

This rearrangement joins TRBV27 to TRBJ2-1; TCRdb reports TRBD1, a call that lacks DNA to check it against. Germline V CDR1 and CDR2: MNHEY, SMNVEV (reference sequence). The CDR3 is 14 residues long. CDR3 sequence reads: CASRSFDRGNEQFF.

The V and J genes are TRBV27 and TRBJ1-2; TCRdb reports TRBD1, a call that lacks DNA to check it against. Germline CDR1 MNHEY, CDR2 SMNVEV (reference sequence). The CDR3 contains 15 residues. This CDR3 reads CASSPAGGTDYGYTF.

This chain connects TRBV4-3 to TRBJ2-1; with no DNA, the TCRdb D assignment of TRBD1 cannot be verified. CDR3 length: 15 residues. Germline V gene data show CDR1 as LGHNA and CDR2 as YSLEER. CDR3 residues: CASSPGEALLGEQFF.

The CDR3 loop is CASSPGPTDKDTQYF. J is TRBJ2-3 and V is TRBV18. The CDR3 is 15 amino acids. Germline CDR1 and CDR2: KGHSH and LQKENI.

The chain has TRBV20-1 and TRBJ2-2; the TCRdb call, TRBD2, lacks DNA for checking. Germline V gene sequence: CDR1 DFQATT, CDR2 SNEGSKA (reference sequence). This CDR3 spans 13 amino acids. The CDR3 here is CSARASEGGELFF.

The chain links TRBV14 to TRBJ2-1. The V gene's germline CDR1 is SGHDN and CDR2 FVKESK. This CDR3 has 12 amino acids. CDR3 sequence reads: CASSPSHNEQFF.

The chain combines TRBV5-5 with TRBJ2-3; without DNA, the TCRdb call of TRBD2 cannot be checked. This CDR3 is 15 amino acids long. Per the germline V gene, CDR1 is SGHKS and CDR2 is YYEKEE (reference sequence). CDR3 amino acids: CASSFPLPGTDTQYF.

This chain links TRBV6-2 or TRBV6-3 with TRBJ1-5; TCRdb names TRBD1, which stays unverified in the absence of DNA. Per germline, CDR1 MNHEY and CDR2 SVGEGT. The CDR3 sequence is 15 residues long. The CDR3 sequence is CASSYGIRGREPRHF.

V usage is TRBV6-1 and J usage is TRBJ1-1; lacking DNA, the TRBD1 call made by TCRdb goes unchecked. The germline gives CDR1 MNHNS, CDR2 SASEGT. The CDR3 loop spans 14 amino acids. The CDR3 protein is CASSFDRGGTEAFF.

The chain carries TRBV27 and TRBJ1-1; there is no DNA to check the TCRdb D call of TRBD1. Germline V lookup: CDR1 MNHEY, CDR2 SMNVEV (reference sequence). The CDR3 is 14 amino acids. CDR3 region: CASSPRRGATEAFF.

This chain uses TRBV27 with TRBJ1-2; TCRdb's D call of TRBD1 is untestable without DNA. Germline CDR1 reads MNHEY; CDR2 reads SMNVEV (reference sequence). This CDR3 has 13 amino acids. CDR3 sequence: CASRRRGAHGYTF.

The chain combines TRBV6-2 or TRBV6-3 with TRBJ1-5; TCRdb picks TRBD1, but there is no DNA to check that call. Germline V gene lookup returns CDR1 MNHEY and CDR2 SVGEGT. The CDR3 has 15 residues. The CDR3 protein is CASSLQTGFNQPQHF.

The CDR3: CASSFSGGQDEQYF. The V and J genes are TRBV12-3 or TRBV12-4 and TRBJ2-7; checking the TCRdb D call of TRBD1 is not possible without DNA. CDR3 length: 14 residues.

CDR3 protein: CASSNDRLAKNIQYF. This chain joins TRBV12-3 or TRBV12-4 and TRBJ2-4; TCRdb's D gene call, TRBD1, goes unchecked for lack of DNA. This CDR3 comprises 15 residues.

The chain's CDR3 is CASSGRQALPAPYEQYF. The chain joins TRBV7-9 to TRBJ2-7; TCRdb proposes TRBD2, but this gene call is untestable without DNA. Germline CDR1 and CDR2: SEHNR and FQNEAQ (reference sequence). The CDR3 runs to 17 residues.

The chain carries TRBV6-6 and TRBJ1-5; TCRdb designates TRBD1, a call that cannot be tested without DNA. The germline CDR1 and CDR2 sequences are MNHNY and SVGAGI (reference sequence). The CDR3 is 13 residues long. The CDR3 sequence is CASSYGGAQPQHF.

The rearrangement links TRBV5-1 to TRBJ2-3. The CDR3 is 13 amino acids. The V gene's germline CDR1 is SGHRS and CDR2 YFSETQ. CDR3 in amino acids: CASSDLITDTQYF.

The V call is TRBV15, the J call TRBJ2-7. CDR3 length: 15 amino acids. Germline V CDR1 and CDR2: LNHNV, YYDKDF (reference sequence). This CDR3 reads CATSRDNRDSYEQYF.

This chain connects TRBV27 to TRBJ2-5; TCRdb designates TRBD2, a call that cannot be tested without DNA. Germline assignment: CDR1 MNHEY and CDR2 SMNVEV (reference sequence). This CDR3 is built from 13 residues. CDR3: CASWPGPGETQYF.

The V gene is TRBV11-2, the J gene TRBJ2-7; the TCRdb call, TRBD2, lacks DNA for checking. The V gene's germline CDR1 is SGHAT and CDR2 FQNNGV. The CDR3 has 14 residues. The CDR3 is CASSLGPLRREQYF. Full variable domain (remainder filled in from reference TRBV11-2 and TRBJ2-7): EAGVAQSPRYKIIEKRQSVAFWCNPISGHATLYWYQQILGQGPKLLIQFQNNGVVDDSQLPKDRFSAERLKGVDSTLKIQPAKLEDSAVYLCASSLGPLRREQYFGPGTRLTVT.

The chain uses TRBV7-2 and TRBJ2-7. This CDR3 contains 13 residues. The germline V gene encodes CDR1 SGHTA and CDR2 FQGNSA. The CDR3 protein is CASSLRYANEQYF. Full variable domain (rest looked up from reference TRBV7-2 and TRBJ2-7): GAGVSQSPSNKVTEKGKDVELRCDPISGHTALYWYRQSLGQGLEFLIYFQGNSAPDKSGLPSDRFSAERTGGSVSTLTIQRTQQEDSAVYLCASSLRYANEQYFGPGTRLTVT.

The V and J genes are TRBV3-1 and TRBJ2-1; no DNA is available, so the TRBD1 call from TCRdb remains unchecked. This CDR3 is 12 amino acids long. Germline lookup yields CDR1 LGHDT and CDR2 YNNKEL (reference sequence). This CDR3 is CASSFTGREQFF.

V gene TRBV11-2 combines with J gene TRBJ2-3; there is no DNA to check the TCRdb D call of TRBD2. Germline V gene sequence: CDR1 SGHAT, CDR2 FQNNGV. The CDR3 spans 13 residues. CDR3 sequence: CASRAGGSDTQYF.

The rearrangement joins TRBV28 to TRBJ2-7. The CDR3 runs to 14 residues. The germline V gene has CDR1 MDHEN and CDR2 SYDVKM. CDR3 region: CASRAPGASYEQYF.

Here the CDR3 reads CASSFGAGGTSPQHF. This sequence joins TRBV28 and TRBJ1-5; TCRdb indicates TRBD1, and absent DNA this call remains unverified. Germline V lookup: CDR1 MDHEN, CDR2 SYDVKM. The CDR3 is made up of 15 amino acids.

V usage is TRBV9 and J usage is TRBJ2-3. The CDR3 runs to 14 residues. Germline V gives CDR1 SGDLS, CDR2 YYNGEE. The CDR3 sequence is CASSVGGTTDTQYF.

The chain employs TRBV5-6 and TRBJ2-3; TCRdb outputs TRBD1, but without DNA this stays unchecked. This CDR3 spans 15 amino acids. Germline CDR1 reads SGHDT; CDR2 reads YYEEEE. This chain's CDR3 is CASSETAFLTDTQYF.

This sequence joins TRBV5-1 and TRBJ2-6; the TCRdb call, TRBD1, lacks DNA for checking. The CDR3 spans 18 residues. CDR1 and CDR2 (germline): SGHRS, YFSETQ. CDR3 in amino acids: CASRTAGTGRDGANVLTF.